This note documents a single T cell receptor (beta chain) sequence. The data belong to a study of blood T cell repertoires in COVID-19. At the level of the study: Sources were T cells, B-cell-depleted T cells, or PBMCs; the material itself was cDNA or gDNA.

V lost 3 bases, J lost 1 base, and 10 bases lay in between. There are 15 residues in the CDR3. From germline, CDR1 is SGHAT and CDR2 FQNNGV. Data came from immunoSEQ multiplex PCR; TCRdb stores just in-frame clones and leaves some out. Of about 160,000 clones detected, approximately 85% appear once; the ten largest clones hold 9.5% to 12%. This TCR came from a man aged 55-75 years with active or convalescent COVID-19. The chain recombines TRBV11-2 with TRBJ1-3; weak D call: TRBD1 (6 bases). The sequenced sample was peripheral blood. In DNA form, the CDR3 reads TGTGCCAGCAGCTTGGGAGGGGGGTCTGGAAACACCATATATTTT. It translates to CASSLGGGSGNTIYF.